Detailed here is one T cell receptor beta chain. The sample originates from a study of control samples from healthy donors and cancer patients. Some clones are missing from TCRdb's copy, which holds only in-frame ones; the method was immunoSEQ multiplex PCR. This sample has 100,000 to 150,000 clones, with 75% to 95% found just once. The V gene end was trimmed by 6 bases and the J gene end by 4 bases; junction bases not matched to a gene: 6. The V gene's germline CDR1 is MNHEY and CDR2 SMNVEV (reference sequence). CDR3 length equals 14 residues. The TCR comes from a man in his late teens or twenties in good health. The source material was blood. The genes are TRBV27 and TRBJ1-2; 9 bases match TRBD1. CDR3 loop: CASRRRQGGYGYTF. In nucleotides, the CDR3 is TGTGCCAGCAGGAGGCGACAGGGGGGCTATGGCTACACCTTC.